These 12 T cell receptor beta chains share one sample of origin, sequenced in a study of technical replicates of blood from several donors. Assay: immunoSEQ multiplex PCR; the TCRdb copy retains only in-frame clones and omits some. Of 85,000 to 100,000 clones in the sample, 90% to 95% are singletons; the top ten hold under 0.3%. The sequencing input was T cells isolated from PBMCs. These receptors all stem from a human donor in good health.

This chain connects TRBV2 to TRBJ1-2; D unclear. The CDR3 runs to 20 residues. Germline loops: CDR1 SNHLY, CDR2 FYNNEI. V was pared by 1 base and J by 2 bases, with 26 bases between. CDR3 in amino acids: CASSEDYSFFSTELNYGYTF. The CDR3 DNA reads TGTGCCAGCAGTGAAGATTACAGTTTTTTTTCGACCGAGTTAAACTATGGCTACACCTTC.

This clone appeared a few times. The chain recombines TRBV19 with TRBJ1-1; 7 nucleotides match TRBD1. The germline V gene has CDR1 LNHDA and CDR2 SQIVND (reference sequence). V dropped 2 bases and J dropped 4; count of bases not matched to a gene: 7. The CDR3 totals 15 residues. CDR3 region: CASSILQGMSTEAFF. The CDR3 nucleotides are TGTGCCAGTAGTATACTACAGGGGATGTCCACTGAAGCTTTCTTT.

The chain couples TRBV18 to TRBJ1-4, with D possibly TRBD1 on 6 matching bases. The CDR3 consists of 14 residues. V was shortened by 6 bases and J by 2 bases, with 10 bases between the two germline ends. The germline V gene has CDR1 KGHSH and CDR2 LQKENI. In DNA, the CDR3 is TGTGCCAGCTCGCAAGACAGGACTAATGAAAAACTGTTTTTT. This gives the protein CASSQDRTNEKLFF.

The genes are TRBV6-1 and TRBJ1-2, with 10 positions matching TRBD1. The CDR3 has 15 amino acids. In germline, CDR1 is MNHNS, CDR2 SASEGT. V lost 5 bases and J lost 7; bases outside the gene matches: 10. The CDR3: CASSRPGTGAVGYTF. The CDR3 DNA sequence: TGTGCCAGCAGTCGTCCCGGGACAGGGGCCGTTGGCTACACCTTC.

The V and J genes are TRBV25-1 and TRBJ1-5; 10 bases match TRBD1. The CDR3 spans 16 residues. Trimming took 1 base from V and 6 from J; bases not matched to a gene: 6. In germline, CDR1 is MGHDK, CDR2 SYGVNS. This CDR3 is CASSEWGTGDGQPQHF. The CDR3 DNA sequence: TGTGCCAGCAGTGAATGGGGGACAGGGGATGGTCAGCCCCAGCATTTT.

This clone was observed once. This sequence joins TRBV13 and TRBJ2-1; no clear D gene. The CDR3 spans 14 residues. Looked up from germline, CDR1 is PRHDT and CDR2 is FYEKMQ (reference sequence). V was shortened by 4 bases and J by 4 bases, with 11 bases between the two germline ends. CDR3 sequence reads: CASSSIQDYNEQFF. CDR3 nucleotide sequence: TGTGCCAGCAGCTCAATCCAGGATTACAATGAGCAGTTCTTC.

The sample holds one count of this clone. The CDR3 sequence: CASSDGPTAANEKLFF. CDR3 coding DNA: TGCGCCAGCAGTGACGGACCCACAGCGGCTAATGAAAAACTGTTTTTT. V usage is TRBV10-1 and J usage is TRBJ1-4; no definite D call. Germline CDR1 is WNHNN and CDR2 is SYGVQD (reference sequence). The V gene lost 3 bases and the J gene lost 3 bases, with 14 bases spanning the gap. The CDR3 spans 16 residues.

V and J are TRBV5-1 and TRBJ2-5, with 14 bases lining up with TRBD2. With V trimmed by 3 bases and J by 5 bases, 9 bases remained unmatched. From germline, CDR1 is SGHRS and CDR2 YFSETQ. This CDR3 spans 17 amino acids. CDR3 protein: CASSSIARTSGGETQYF. In nucleotides, the CDR3 is TGCGCCAGCAGCTCCATAGCTCGGACTAGCGGGGGGGAGACCCAGTACTTC.

V gene TRBV19 combines with J gene TRBJ1-5; D is unclear. The CDR3 sequence is 15 residues long. V lost 3 bases and J 6 bases, leaving 15 bases between the germline ends. Germline assignment: CDR1 LNHDA and CDR2 SQIVND (reference sequence). The DNA of the CDR3 is TGTGCCAGTAGTATGAGAGGGCGCTTCGGTCAGCCCCAGCATTTT. Residues: CASSMRGRFGQPQHF.

This clone showed up just once. The chain links TRBV4-1 to TRBJ1-4; possibly TRBD1 for D (6 bases). Germline values: CDR1 MGHRA, CDR2 YSYEKL. Trimming pared 1 base from V and 6 bases from J, leaving 12 bases between. The CDR3 runs 15 residues. CDR3 in DNA: TGCGCCAGCAGCCAAGTCAGGGGTTGGGATGAAAAACTGTTTTTT. Residues: CASSQVRGWDEKLFF.

V gene TRBV11-2 combines with J gene TRBJ1-3; D is unresolved. Deletions cut 5 bases from V and 3 bases from J, with 8 bases between. The CDR3 is 13 residues long. Germline V CDR1 and CDR2: SGHAT, FQNNGV. The CDR3 is CASSTDYGNTIYF. In nucleotides, the CDR3 is TGTGCCAGCAGCACGGACTATGGAAACACCATATATTTT. Full variable domain (remainder filled in from reference TRBV11-2 and TRBJ1-3): EAGVAQSPRYKIIEKRQSVAFWCNPISGHATLYWYQQILGQGPKLLIQFQNNGVVDDSQLPKDRFSAERLKGVDSTLKIQPAKLEDSAVYLCASSTDYGNTIYFGEGSWLTVV.

The CDR3 DNA is TGTGCCAGTAGTATAGATAGCGGGGGAACGACCCAGTACTTC. Protein product: CASSIDSGGTTQYF. V is TRBV19 and J is TRBJ2-5, with 9 bases identical to TRBD2. Germline V gene data show CDR1 as LNHDA and CDR2 as SQIVND (reference sequence). The CDR3 spans 14 residues. V was pared by 0 bases and J by 7 bases, with 3 bases of the junction left unmatched.